This TCR beta chain is drawn from a study of blood T cell repertoires in COVID-19. Background on the study: Donors in the United States, Italy and Spain gave samples during acute or convalescent COVID-19.

The CDR3 has 17 residues. V was clipped by 5 bases and J by 9 bases; unmatched bases: 12. Germline V gene sequence: CDR1 KGHSY, CDR2 FQNENV. Authors' processing steps: Estimation of nucleated cell counts was performed using reference gene primer amplification. Data came from immunoSEQ multiplex PCR; TCRdb stores just in-frame clones and leaves some out. V, J and clone size are taken as reported in that table, and D and trimming were inferred from the DNA itself. The data contain some 66,000 clones, roughly nine tenths of them seen just once; the ten biggest clones take up around 6.7%. This clone appeared a few times.

Sequenced material: peripheral blood. The V gene is TRBV16, the J gene TRBJ1-6, with 11 bases aligning to TRBD1. The source is a human donor in a cohort sampled during active COVID-19. The DNA of the CDR3 is TGTGCCAGCAGCACCTGGGACAGGGGGGATGTTAGTTCACCCCTCCACTTT. Residues: CASSTWDRGDVSSPLHF.